These T cell receptor beta chains were read from a single sample in a study of cytomegalovirus exposure and HLA in healthy donors. Repertoires were generated with immunoSEQ multiplex PCR, while TCRdb's copy carries only in-frame clones and drops some. The top ten hold 7.5% to 9.5% of the sample, which has approximately 81,000 clones, 70% to 80% seen once. Sequencing used PBMCs. The origin of the receptors is a man in his forties in good health and CMV-seropositive. CDR3s include the opening cysteine and the closing phenylalanine or tryptophan. Fields, in order: CDR3 protein, CDR3 DNA, D gene, V gene, clone size, J gene. A D gene is named only where the DNA matches it firmly. For some rows the clone size is stated as once, few or many, or as a class when expanded; others skip it.

cdr3_aa: CASRGDSSNQPQHF
cdr3_nt: TGTGCCAGCAGGGGGGACAGCAGCAATCAGCCCCAGCATTTT
d_call: TRBD1
v_call: TRBV2
clone_size: few
j_call: TRBJ1-5

cdr3_aa: CASSQAGEDYGYTF
cdr3_nt: TGTGCCAGCAGCCAAGCAGGGGAAGACTATGGCTACACCTTC
d_call: NA
v_call: TRBV4-2
clone_size: NA
j_call: TRBJ1-2

cdr3_aa: CASSSSGNDGYTF
cdr3_nt: TGTGCCAGCAGCTCCTCCGGGAATGATGGCTACACCTTC
d_call: NA
v_call: TRBV7-3
clone_size: NA
j_call: TRBJ1-2

cdr3_aa: CASSVVGSGGAADNEQFF
cdr3_nt: TGTGCCAGCAGCGTAGTAGGTAGCGGGGGGGCCGCGGACAATGAGCAGTTCTTC
d_call: TRBD2
v_call: TRBV9
clone_size: NA
j_call: TRBJ2-1

cdr3_aa: CAISEQTINTGELFF
cdr3_nt: TGTGCCATCAGTGAACAGACTATCAACACCGGGGAGCTGTTTTTT
d_call: NA
v_call: TRBV10-3
clone_size: few
j_call: TRBJ2-2

cdr3_aa: CAWSLKGLAGGNEQFF
cdr3_nt: TGTGCCTGGAGCCTTAAGGGACTAGCGGGGGGAAATGAGCAGTTCTTC
d_call: TRBD2
v_call: TRBV30
clone_size: once
j_call: TRBJ2-1

cdr3_aa: CASSLIGGEPNEQFF
cdr3_nt: TGCGCCAGCAGCTTGATCGGGGGAGAACCGAATGAGCAGTTCTTC
d_call: NA
v_call: TRBV5-1
clone_size: NA
j_call: TRBJ2-1

cdr3_aa: CASRRLAGGQRGTDTQYF
cdr3_nt: TGTGCCAGCAGACGACTAGCGGGGGGGCAAAGGGGGACAGATACGCAGTATTTT
d_call: TRBD2
v_call: TRBV7-2
clone_size: few
j_call: TRBJ2-3

cdr3_aa: CAWSNEGVEAFF
cdr3_nt: TGTGCCTGGAGTAATGAGGGGGTTGAAGCTTTCTTT
d_call: NA
v_call: TRBV30
clone_size: NA
j_call: TRBJ1-1

cdr3_aa: CASSAGTGGLGEKLFF
cdr3_nt: TGCGCCAGCAGCGCCGGGACAGGGGGGCTGGGTGAAAAACTGTTTTTT
d_call: TRBD1
v_call: TRBV5-1
clone_size: NA
j_call: TRBJ1-4

cdr3_aa: CASSPTTQENTEAFF
cdr3_nt: TGTGCCAGCAGCCCGACGACGCAGGAGAACACTGAAGCTTTCTTT
d_call: NA
v_call: TRBV5-4
clone_size: NA
j_call: TRBJ1-1

cdr3_aa: CASSLLAATTKGELFF
cdr3_nt: TGTGCCAGCAGCTTACTAGCGGCTACCACGAAGGGGGAGCTGTTTTTT
d_call: TRBD2
v_call: TRBV7-2
clone_size: few
j_call: TRBJ2-2

cdr3_aa: CASSRRQGNQPQHF
cdr3_nt: TGTGCCAGCAGTCGTAGACAGGGAAATCAGCCCCAGCATTTT
d_call: TRBD1
v_call: TRBV27
clone_size: NA
j_call: TRBJ1-5

cdr3_aa: CASSEWPDSGTSGVYNEQFF
cdr3_nt: TGCGCCAGCAGTGAGTGGCCTGACTCCGGGACTAGCGGGGTTTACAATGAGCAGTTCTTC
d_call: TRBD2
v_call: TRBV10-2
clone_size: NA
j_call: TRBJ2-1

cdr3_aa: CASSLENTGELFF
cdr3_nt: TGTGCCAGCTCACTAGAGAACACCGGGGAGCTGTTTTTT
d_call: NA
v_call: TRBV18
clone_size: NA
j_call: TRBJ2-2

cdr3_aa: CASSQGRLTSGPDGQFF
cdr3_nt: TGCGCCAGCAGCCAAGGAAGACTGACTAGCGGCCCCGACGGGCAGTTCTTC
d_call: TRBD2
v_call: TRBV4-1
clone_size: NA
j_call: TRBJ2-1

cdr3_aa: CASSLRTGGTEAFF
cdr3_nt: TGTGCCAGCAGCTTGCGGACAGGGGGTACTGAAGCTTTCTTT
d_call: TRBD1
v_call: TRBV5-6
clone_size: NA
j_call: TRBJ1-1

cdr3_aa: CASSLDGLPAYEQYF
cdr3_nt: TGTGCCAGCAGCTTAGATGGACTGCCGGCCTACGAGCAGTACTTC
d_call: NA
v_call: TRBV7-2
clone_size: medium-sized
j_call: TRBJ2-7

cdr3_aa: CASSAGLARADTQYF
cdr3_nt: TGCGCCAGCAGCGCGGGACTAGCGCGGGCAGATACGCAGTATTTT
d_call: TRBD2
v_call: TRBV4-3
clone_size: NA
j_call: TRBJ2-3

cdr3_aa: CASSRDRVLSEAFF
cdr3_nt: TGTGCCAGCAGTCGAGACAGGGTACTTTCCGAAGCTTTCTTT
d_call: TRBD1
v_call: TRBV9
clone_size: NA
j_call: TRBJ1-1

cdr3_aa: CASSRDTASGYTF
cdr3_nt: TGTGCCAGTAGCCGGGACACCGCTAGTGGCTACACCTTC
d_call: NA
v_call: TRBV19
clone_size: NA
j_call: TRBJ1-2

cdr3_aa: CASSSGGRSGELFF
cdr3_nt: TGTGCCAGCAGCTCGGGGGGAAGGAGCGGGGAGCTGTTTTTT
d_call: TRBD2
v_call: TRBV2
clone_size: NA
j_call: TRBJ2-2

cdr3_aa: CASSVTLQETQYF
cdr3_nt: TGTGCCAGCAGTGTCACTCTTCAAGAGACCCAGTACTTC
d_call: NA
v_call: TRBV2
clone_size: NA
j_call: TRBJ2-5

cdr3_aa: CASRVDSRGAFF
cdr3_nt: TGTGCCAGCAGGGTGGACAGCCGTGGAGCTTTCTTT
d_call: NA
v_call: TRBV2
clone_size: NA
j_call: TRBJ1-1

cdr3_aa: CASSLKQGGETQYF
cdr3_nt: TGTGCCAGCAGCTTGAAGCAGGGAGGCGAGACCCAGTACTTC
d_call: NA
v_call: TRBV5-4
clone_size: NA
j_call: TRBJ2-5

cdr3_aa: CASSMGRVNQPQHF
cdr3_nt: TGTGCCAGTAGTATGGGCAGGGTTAATCAGCCCCAGCATTTT
d_call: NA
v_call: TRBV19
clone_size: NA
j_call: TRBJ1-5

cdr3_aa: CASSFFSDRGRVQYF
cdr3_nt: TGTGCCAGCAGTTTTTTCTCGGACAGGGGAAGGGTCCAGTACTTC
d_call: TRBD1
v_call: TRBV28
clone_size: NA
j_call: TRBJ2-5

cdr3_aa: CASSPRASDTYNEQFF
cdr3_nt: TGTGCCAGTAGTCCACGGGCTAGCGATACCTACAATGAGCAGTTCTTC
d_call: NA
v_call: TRBV19
clone_size: few
j_call: TRBJ2-1

cdr3_aa: CSVEAGVGYNEQFF
cdr3_nt: TGCAGCGTTGAAGCGGGGGTTGGGTACAATGAGCAGTTCTTC
d_call: NA
v_call: TRBV29-1
clone_size: NA
j_call: TRBJ2-1

cdr3_aa: CASSDGDRGSSYGYTF
cdr3_nt: TGCGCCAGCAGTGATGGGGACAGGGGGTCGAGCTATGGCTACACCTTC
d_call: TRBD1
v_call: TRBV10-2
clone_size: NA
j_call: TRBJ1-2

cdr3_aa: CASSLRTGAENQPQHF
cdr3_nt: TGTGCCAGCAGCCTACGGACAGGGGCGGAAAATCAGCCCCAGCATTTT
d_call: TRBD1
v_call: TRBV5-4
clone_size: many
j_call: TRBJ1-5

cdr3_aa: CAWSVSGYEQYF
cdr3_nt: TGTGCCTGGAGTGTTTCAGGCTACGAGCAGTACTTC
d_call: NA
v_call: TRBV30
clone_size: NA
j_call: TRBJ2-7

cdr3_aa: CACRTVYNSPLHF
cdr3_nt: TGTGCCTGCAGGACAGTCTATAATTCACCCCTCCACTTT
d_call: NA
v_call: TRBV30
clone_size: NA
j_call: TRBJ1-6

cdr3_aa: CASSPQEGAQTEAFF
cdr3_nt: TGCGCCAGCAGCCCCCAAGAGGGGGCGCAAACTGAAGCTTTCTTT
d_call: TRBD1
v_call: TRBV4-1
clone_size: few
j_call: TRBJ1-1

cdr3_aa: CASSSGQSSYNSPLHF
cdr3_nt: TGTGCCAGCAGTTCCGGACAGAGCTCCTATAATTCACCCCTCCACTTT
d_call: NA
v_call: TRBV6-5
clone_size: NA
j_call: TRBJ1-6

cdr3_aa: CASSLASGGDTGELFF
cdr3_nt: TGTGCCAGCAGCTTAGCTAGCGGGGGGGACACCGGGGAGCTGTTTTTT
d_call: TRBD2
v_call: TRBV7-7
clone_size: once
j_call: TRBJ2-2

cdr3_aa: CASSKGQGLGETQYF
cdr3_nt: TGTGCCAGCAGTAAGGGACAGGGTCTGGGAGAGACCCAGTACTTC
d_call: TRBD1
v_call: TRBV6-6
clone_size: NA
j_call: TRBJ2-5

cdr3_aa: CASSLALGLSRNEQFF
cdr3_nt: TGCGCCAGCAGCTTGGCCTTGGGACTATCCCGGAATGAGCAGTTCTTC
d_call: TRBD2
v_call: TRBV5-1
clone_size: NA
j_call: TRBJ2-1

cdr3_aa: CASSPLLGQGLTNTEAFF
cdr3_nt: TGTGCCAGCAGCCCCCTACTGGGACAGGGTCTCACGAACACTGAAGCTTTCTTT
d_call: TRBD1
v_call: TRBV11-2
clone_size: NA
j_call: TRBJ1-1

cdr3_aa: CASSPPGGTYGYTF
cdr3_nt: TGTGCCAGCTCACCACCAGGGGGTACCTATGGCTACACCTTC
d_call: NA
v_call: TRBV18
clone_size: medium-sized
j_call: TRBJ1-2

cdr3_aa: CAWSVLQGPRYGYTF
cdr3_nt: TGTGCCTGGAGTGTATTGCAGGGCCCACGCTATGGCTACACCTTC
d_call: NA
v_call: TRBV30
clone_size: NA
j_call: TRBJ1-2

cdr3_aa: CASSYRTSGGADTQYF
cdr3_nt: TGTGCCAGCAGCTACCGGACTAGCGGGGGGGCAGATACGCAGTATTTT
d_call: TRBD2
v_call: TRBV5-6
clone_size: NA
j_call: TRBJ2-3

cdr3_aa: CASSQTLRPGTGNTIYF
cdr3_nt: TGTGCCAGCAGCCAAACCCTTAGGCCAGGGACTGGAAACACCATATATTTT
d_call: NA
v_call: TRBV4-2
clone_size: NA
j_call: TRBJ1-3

cdr3_aa: CATSRDGGQGETQYF
cdr3_nt: TGTGCCACCAGCAGAGATGGCGGACAAGGAGAGACCCAGTACTTC
d_call: NA
v_call: TRBV15
clone_size: once
j_call: TRBJ2-5

cdr3_aa: CASSFSLSQNFNYGYTF
cdr3_nt: TGTGCCAGCAGCTTTTCCCTCTCACAGAATTTTAACTATGGCTACACCTTC
d_call: NA
v_call: TRBV7-9
clone_size: NA
j_call: TRBJ1-2

cdr3_aa: CAWRGTGLGYGYTF
cdr3_nt: TGTGCCTGGAGGGGGACAGGGCTAGGCTATGGCTACACCTTC
d_call: TRBD1
v_call: TRBV30
clone_size: once
j_call: TRBJ1-2

cdr3_aa: CASSGDRSLAPTEQYF
cdr3_nt: TGTGCCAGCAGTGGGGACAGGAGCCTCGCCCCTACGGAGCAGTACTTC
d_call: TRBD1
v_call: TRBV6-1
clone_size: NA
j_call: TRBJ2-7

cdr3_aa: CASRTSGNYEQYF
cdr3_nt: TGTGCCAGCCGGACTAGCGGGAACTACGAGCAGTACTTC
d_call: TRBD2
v_call: TRBV28
clone_size: NA
j_call: TRBJ2-7

cdr3_aa: CASTQGLAASYNEQFF
cdr3_nt: TGCGCCAGCACCCAGGGACTAGCAGCGAGCTACAATGAGCAGTTCTTC
d_call: TRBD2
v_call: TRBV4-1
clone_size: NA
j_call: TRBJ2-1

cdr3_aa: CASSGLAGGLYNEQFF
cdr3_nt: TGCGCCAGCAGTGGGTTAGCGGGAGGGTTATACAATGAGCAGTTCTTC
d_call: TRBD2
v_call: TRBV10-2
clone_size: NA
j_call: TRBJ2-1

cdr3_aa: CASSLGQSLSYEQYF
cdr3_nt: TGTGCCAGCAGTTTAGGGCAGTCCCTCTCCTACGAGCAGTACTTC
d_call: NA
v_call: TRBV27
clone_size: NA
j_call: TRBJ2-7

cdr3_aa: CAISARQGAIYEQYF
cdr3_nt: TGTGCCATCAGTGCCCGACAGGGGGCTATCTACGAGCAGTACTTC
d_call: TRBD1
v_call: TRBV10-3
clone_size: few
j_call: TRBJ2-7

cdr3_aa: CASSVSVAGNTEAFF
cdr3_nt: TGTGCCAGCAGTGTATCGGTAGCCGGGAACACTGAAGCTTTCTTT
d_call: NA
v_call: TRBV6-1
clone_size: NA
j_call: TRBJ1-1

cdr3_aa: CASTDPQGRGNQPQHF
cdr3_nt: TGTGCCAGCACCGATCCCCAGGGCCGGGGCAATCAGCCCCAGCATTTT
d_call: NA
v_call: TRBV28
clone_size: few
j_call: TRBJ1-5

cdr3_aa: CASSLVPGLNTEAFF
cdr3_nt: TGTGCCAGCAGTTTGGTGCCAGGCCTGAACACTGAAGCTTTCTTT
d_call: NA
v_call: TRBV27
clone_size: few
j_call: TRBJ1-1